Listed here are 6 T cell receptor beta chains from one sample, sequenced in a study of cytomegalovirus exposure and HLA in healthy donors. This PCR relied on a set of 60 Vbeta primers and 13 Jbeta primers. TCRdb's copy holds only in-frame clones and misses some; the assay was immunoSEQ multiplex PCR. Of 90,000 to 110,000 clones listed, around 75% were seen once; the top ten hold over 2%. The sample comprised PBMCs. Source of these receptors: a man aged 25 to 40 in good health and CMV-seronegative.

The V call is TRBV7-6, the J call TRBJ2-1; 8 bases map to TRBD2. CDR3 length: 15 residues. Germline values: CDR1 SGHVS, CDR2 FNYEAQ. Trimming took 5 bases from V and 10 from J; bases not matched to a gene: 13. CDR3 residues: CASSPGGRAIREQFF. The CDR3 DNA reads TGTGCCAGCAGCCCGGGGGGGCGGGCAATAAGGGAGCAGTTCTTC. Drawing the rest from reference TRBV7-6 and TRBJ2-1, the complete variable domain is GAGVSQSPRYKVTKRGQDVALRCDPISGHVSLYWYRQALGQGPEFLTYFNYEAQQDKSGLPNDRFSAERPEGSISTLTIQRTEQRDSAMYRCASSPGGRAIREQFFGPGTRLTVL.

This clone has just one count. The rearrangement links TRBV19 to TRBJ2-1; TRBD2 agrees at 11 bases. Trimming cost V 5 bases and J 6 bases; bases outside gene matches: 9. This CDR3 spans 16 amino acids. CDR1 and CDR2 from the germline V gene are LNHDA and SQIVND (reference sequence). CDR3 DNA: TGTGCCAGTAGTCCCTTAGCGGGGGGGCCAGCCAATGAGCAGTTCTTC. Protein product: CASSPLAGGPANEQFF.

The chain recombines TRBV29-1 with TRBJ2-3; D is ambiguous. The CDR3 runs to 14 residues. Trimming took off 6 bases at V and 0 bases at J, with 13 bases between the two ends. Germline CDR1 reads SQVTM; CDR2 reads ANQGSEA. The DNA for the CDR3 is TGCAGCGTAGCGCCCCTCGCTAGCACAGATACGCAGTATTTT. Translating it yields CSVAPLASTDTQYF.

The genes are TRBV30 and TRBJ2-7, with a possible D match to TRBD1 (6 bases). Deletions cut 4 bases from V and 5 bases from J, with 15 bases between. Looked up from germline, CDR1 is GTSNPN and CDR2 is SVGIG (reference sequence). The length of the CDR3 is 13 residues. The CDR3 here is CAWTGALPNEQYF. As DNA, the CDR3 is TGTGCCTGGACAGGGGCTCTACCTAACGAGCAGTACTTC.

The chain joins TRBV29-1 to TRBJ2-1, with TRBD2 matching over 9 bases. This CDR3 has 13 amino acids. Germline CDR1 reads SQVTM; CDR2 reads ANQGSEA. Trimming cost V 4 bases and J 8 bases; bases outside gene matches: 6. The CDR3 protein is CSVARAGGYEQFF. Here the CDR3 DNA reads TGCAGCGTTGCAAGAGCGGGAGGCTATGAGCAGTTCTTC.

This chain uses TRBV5-6 with TRBJ1-2; 9 positions match TRBD1. Trimming cost V 4 bases and J 4 bases; bases outside gene matches: 5. The CDR3 runs to 14 residues. Germline CDR1 and CDR2: SGHDT and YYEEEE. CDR3 loop: CASSPGQGGYGYTF. The CDR3 nucleotides are TGTGCCAGCAGCCCGGGACAGGGTGGCTATGGCTACACCTTC. Filled out from reference TRBV5-6 and TRBJ1-2, the complete variable domain reads DAGVTQSPTHLIKTRGQQVTLRCSPKSGHDTVSWYQQALGQGPQFIFQYYEEEERQRGNFPDRFSGHQFPNYSSELNVNALLLGDSALYLCASSPGQGGYGYTFGSGTRLTVV.